This T cell receptor beta chain was observed in a study of cytomegalovirus exposure and HLA in healthy donors. Trimming at V came to 3 bases and at J to 4 bases, leaving 2 bases not matched to a gene. In germline, CDR1 is LGHNA, CDR2 YSLEER. The CDR3 has 15 amino acids. Notes on the study in general: Beyond CMV serostatus, there was no information to go on about immune exposure. Reportedly, a later analysis found an Asian-associated ancestry cluster had fewer N-insertions than the roughly 700-donor mean. With later analysis, a missense DCLRE1C variant became linked to TCR beta V- and J-gene trimming. Accurate HLA-A and HLA-B prediction from TCR beta sequences was reported for most subjects.

Turning to this clone: Its antigen is as yet unknown.

The study ran its PCR with 60 Vbeta and 13 Jbeta primers. The table came from immunoSEQ multiplex PCR; TCRdb's copy has only in-frame clones and leaves some out. The table records 65,000 to 85,000 clones, more than 80% of them present only once. This TCR came from a woman under 40 in good health and CMV-seronegative. The chain employs TRBV4-3 and TRBJ2-1, with TRBD2 matching 11 bases. Material for sequencing was PBMCs. CDR3 region: CASSQTSGAYNEQFF. The CDR3, as DNA: TGCGCCAGCAGCCAGACTAGCGGGGCTTACAATGAGCAGTTCTTC.